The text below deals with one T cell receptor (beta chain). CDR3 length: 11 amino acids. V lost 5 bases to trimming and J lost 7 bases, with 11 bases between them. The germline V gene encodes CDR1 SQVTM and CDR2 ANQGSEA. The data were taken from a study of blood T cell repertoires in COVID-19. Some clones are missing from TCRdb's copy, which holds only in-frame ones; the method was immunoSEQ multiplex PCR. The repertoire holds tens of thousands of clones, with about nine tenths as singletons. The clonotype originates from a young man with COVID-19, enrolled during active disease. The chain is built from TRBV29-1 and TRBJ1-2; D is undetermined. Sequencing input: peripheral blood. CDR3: CSVFLGGGYTF. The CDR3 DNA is TGCAGCGTTTTCCTTGGCGGTGGCTACACCTTC.